This paragraph reports one TCR beta chain. Its antigen is still unknown. This sample is drawn from a study of T cells in Graves' hyperthyroidism and ophthalmopathy. Study results and caveats: Also found in blood were most expanded thyroid clonotypes above 0.001. Stable hyperthyroidism and ophthalmopathy were separated using 13 V-J signatures.

Criteria for exclusion of patients were uncontrolled infection, other autoimmune disease, pregnancy or lactation. The PBMCs studied were ones that came from about 10 ml fresh peripheral blood. This CDR3 has 16 amino acids. With 3 bases clipped from V and 4 bases from J, the junction kept 8 bases outside the gene matches. The germline V gene encodes CDR1 SEHNR and CDR2 FQNEAQ (reference sequence). The CDR3 regions of TCR beta were amplified from RNA transcripts. Researchers ran a first-round RT-PCR on the TCR CDR3 using the HTBI primer set. MiXCR was run by TCRdb on the multiplex PCR reads, yielding one entry per CDR3 protein. The table shows fewer than 650,000 distinct CDR3 sequences, with around 14% occurring only once.

The sample taken for sequencing was blood. The clonotype originates from a young woman with Graves' ophthalmopathy. The rearrangement joins TRBV7-9 to TRBJ1-1; 10 nucleotides agree with TRBD1. The CDR3 nucleotides are TGTGCCAGCAGCTTTCCTCCGGGACAGGGGTTCACTGAAGCTTTCTTT. It yields the protein CASSFPPGQGFTEAFF. The full variable domain, with the rest looked up from reference TRBV7-9 and TRBJ1-1, is DTGVSQNPRHKITKRGQNVTFRCDPISEHNRLYWYRQTLGQGPEFLTYFQNEAQLEKSRLLSDRFSAERPKGSFSTLEIQRTEQGDSAMYLCASSFPPGQGFTEAFFGQGTRLTVV.